This T cell receptor (beta chain) was sequenced in a study of blood T cell repertoires in COVID-19. Generated by immunoSEQ multiplex PCR, the TCRdb table keeps only in-frame clones and is missing some. Seen here are under 450,000 clones, over 65% observed once, and the top ten hold more than 0.85%. V lost 4 bases and J lost 1, with 8 bases in between. Germline lookup yields CDR1 GTSNPN and CDR2 SVGIG (reference sequence). The CDR3 is 13 residues long. Worth noting for this clone: The identical CDR3 is also encoded by other nucleotide sequences in the sample.

The clonotype originates from a human donor with acute or convalescent COVID-19. The donor label of this sample is uncertain. The rearrangement uses TRBV30 and TRBJ1-3, with unresolved D. Sequencing was done on a sample of peripheral blood. CDR3 residues: CAWTGGSGNTIYF. The CDR3 bases are TGTGCCTGGACGGGAGGATCTGGAAACACCATATATTTT.